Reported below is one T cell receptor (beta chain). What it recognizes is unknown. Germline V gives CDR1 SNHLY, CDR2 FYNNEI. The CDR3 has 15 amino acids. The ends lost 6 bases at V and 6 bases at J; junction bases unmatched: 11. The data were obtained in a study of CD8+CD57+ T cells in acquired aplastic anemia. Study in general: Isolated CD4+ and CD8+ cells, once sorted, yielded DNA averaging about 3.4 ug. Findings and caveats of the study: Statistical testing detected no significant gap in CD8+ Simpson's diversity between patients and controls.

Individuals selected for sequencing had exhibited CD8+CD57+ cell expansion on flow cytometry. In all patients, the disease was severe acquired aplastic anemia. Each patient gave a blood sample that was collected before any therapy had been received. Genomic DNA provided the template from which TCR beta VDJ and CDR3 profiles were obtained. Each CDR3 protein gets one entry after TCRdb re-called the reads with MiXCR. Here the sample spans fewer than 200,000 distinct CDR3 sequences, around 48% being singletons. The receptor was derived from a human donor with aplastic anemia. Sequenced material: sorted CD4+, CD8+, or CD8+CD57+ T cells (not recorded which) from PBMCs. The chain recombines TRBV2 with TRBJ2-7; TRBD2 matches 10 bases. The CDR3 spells CASRGAGGPLSEQYF. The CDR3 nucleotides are TGTGCCAGCAGGGGAGCGGGAGGGCCCTTGAGCGAGCAGTACTTC.